The T cell receptor beta chain described here comes from a study of shared clonotypes between healthy human individuals. Study at large: CD4 naive and memory got three plates each, CD8 naive two, CD8 memory one.

This CDR3 region has 14 residues. Germline CDR1 and CDR2: SNHLY and FYNNEI. The germline V and J ends were trimmed by 7 bases and 3 bases, with 16 bases remaining between them. Memory CD4+ cells were the fraction left after CD45RA+ naive selection. The data were produced by immunoSEQ multiplex PCR, yet TCRdb's version contains in-frame clones alone and is incomplete. The sample contains roughly 700,000 clones, approximately 79% of which appear only once. Study conclusions and caveats: Non-shared clonotypes had lower generation probabilities than clonotypes shared by all four sorted-subset donors.

Note on this clone: Its antigen is as yet unknown.

This TCR came from a woman aged 25 to 39 in good health. What was sequenced was memory CD4+ T cells sorted from blood. Subset specified: CD45RA-negative fraction. V gene TRBV2 combines with J gene TRBJ2-7; D is unclear. For the CDR3, the DNA is TGTGCCAGCATTCGAGCCGGCGGTCGCTACGAGCAGTACTTC. Protein product: CASIRAGGRYEQYF.